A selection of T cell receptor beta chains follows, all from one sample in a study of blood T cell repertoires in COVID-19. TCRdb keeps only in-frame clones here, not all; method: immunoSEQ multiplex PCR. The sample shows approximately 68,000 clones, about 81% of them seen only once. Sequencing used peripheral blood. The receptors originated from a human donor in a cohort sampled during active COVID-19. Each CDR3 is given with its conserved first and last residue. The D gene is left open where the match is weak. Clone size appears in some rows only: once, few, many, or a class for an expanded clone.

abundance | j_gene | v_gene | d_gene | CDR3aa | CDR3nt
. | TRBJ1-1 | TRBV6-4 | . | CASRPQAGATEAFF | TGTGCCAGCAGACCACAGGCTGGGGCCACTGAAGCTTTCTTT
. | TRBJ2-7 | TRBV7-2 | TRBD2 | CASSSSGGYEQYF | TGTGCCAGCAGCTCGTCGGGGGGCTACGAGCAGTACTTC
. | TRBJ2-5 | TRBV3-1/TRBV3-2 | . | CASSQEWVQETQYF | TGTGCCAGCAGCCAGGAGTGGGTCCAAGAGACCCAGTACTTC
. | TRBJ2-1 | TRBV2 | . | CASELRGQGEQFF | TGTGCCAGTGAGCTACGAGGGCAAGGGGAGCAGTTCTTC
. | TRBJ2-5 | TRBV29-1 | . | CSARTGHAKETQYF | TGCAGCGCCCGCACGGGACACGCAAAAGAGACCCAGTACTTC
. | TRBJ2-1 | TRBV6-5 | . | CASSQRSLGPNEQFF | TGTGCCAGCAGCCAGCGGTCACTAGGCCCCAATGAGCAGTTCTTC
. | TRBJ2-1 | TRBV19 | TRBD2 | CASSLTGLAGGPPLYNEQFF | TGTGCCAGTAGTCTTACGGGACTAGCGGGAGGGCCGCCGCTCTACAATGAGCAGTTCTTC
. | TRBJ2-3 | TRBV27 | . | CASKGGNTDTQYF | TGTGCCAGCAAGGGCGGGAACACAGATACGCAGTATTTT
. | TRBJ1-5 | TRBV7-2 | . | CASSLRGNQPQHF | TGTGCCAGCAGCTTAAGGGGTAATCAGCCCCAGCATTTT
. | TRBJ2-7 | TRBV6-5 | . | CASRPVDTHYEQYF | TGTGCCAGCAGGCCCGTGGACACGCACTACGAGCAGTACTTC
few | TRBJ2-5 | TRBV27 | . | CASRNIQPRVLGVEETQYF | TGTGCCAGCAGGAATATACAGCCCAGGGTTCTGGGTGTCGAGGAGACCCAGTACTTC
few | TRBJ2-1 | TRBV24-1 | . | CATGAQFNEQFF | TGTGCCACCGGTGCTCAGTTCAATGAGCAGTTCTTC
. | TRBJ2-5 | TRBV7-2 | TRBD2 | CASSSTSGILETQYF | TGTGCCAGCAGCTCAACTAGCGGGATTCTTGAGACCCAGTACTTC
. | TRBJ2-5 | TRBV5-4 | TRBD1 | CASSSDRVETQYF | TGTGCCAGCAGCTCGGACAGGGTTGAGACCCAGTACTTC
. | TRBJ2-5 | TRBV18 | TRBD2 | CASSRGGQETQYF | TGTGCCAGCTCCCGCGGGGGCCAAGAGACCCAGTACTTC
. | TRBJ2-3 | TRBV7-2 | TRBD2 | CASSSPSGRAADTQYF | TGTGCCAGCAGCTCACCTAGCGGGAGGGCCGCAGATACGCAGTATTTT
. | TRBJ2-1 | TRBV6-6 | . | CASSPRQAPSYNEQFF | TGTGCCAGCAGCCCCCGACAGGCGCCTTCCTACAATGAGCAGTTCTTC
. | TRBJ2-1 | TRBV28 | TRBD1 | CASSSIDRVNEQFF | TGTGCCAGCAGTTCCATCGACAGGGTTAATGAGCAGTTCTTC
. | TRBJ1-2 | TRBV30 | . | CAWRPTGPYGYTF | TGTGCCTGGAGACCGACAGGCCCCTATGGCTACACCTTC
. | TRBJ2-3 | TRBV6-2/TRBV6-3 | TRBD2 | CASSYDVAGGGDTQYF | TGTGCCAGCAGTTACGATGTAGCGGGAGGGGGGGATACGCAGTATTTT
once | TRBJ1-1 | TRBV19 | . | CASSETGTNTEAFF | TGTGCCAGTAGTGAGACAGGTACGAACACTGAAGCTTTCTTT
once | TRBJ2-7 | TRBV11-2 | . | CASSLDPDFYEQYF | TGTGCCAGCAGCCTAGACCCGGACTTCTACGAGCAGTACTTC
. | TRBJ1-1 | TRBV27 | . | CASSLSAGMNTEAFF | TGTGCCAGCAGTTTAAGTGCAGGGATGAACACTGAAGCTTTCTTT
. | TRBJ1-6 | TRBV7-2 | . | CASRLQGSSYNSPLHF | TGTGCCAGCAGACTTCAGGGGAGCTCCTATAATTCACCCCTCCACTTT
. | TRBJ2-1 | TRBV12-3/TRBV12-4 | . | CASSLAEGQKEFF | TGTGCCAGCAGTTTAGCGGAGGGACAGAAGGAGTTCTTC
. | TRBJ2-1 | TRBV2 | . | CATEGGGSSYNEQFF | TGTGCCACTGAGGGAGGGGGGAGCTCCTACAATGAGCAGTTCTTC
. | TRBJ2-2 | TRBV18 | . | CASSPSADTGELFF | TGTGCCAGCTCTCCCTCGGCGGACACCGGGGAGCTGTTTTTT
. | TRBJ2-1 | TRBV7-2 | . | CASSLEGGVSYNEQFF | TGTGCCAGCAGCTTAGAGGGCGGGGTCTCCTACAATGAGCAGTTCTTC
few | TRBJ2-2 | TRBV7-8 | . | CASSLDETGELFF | TGTGCCAGCAGCTTAGATGAGACCGGGGAGCTGTTTTTT
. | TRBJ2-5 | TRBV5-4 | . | CASSLEEVGVGETQYF | TGTGCCAGCAGCTTGGAAGAGGTGGGAGTAGGAGAGACCCAGTACTTC
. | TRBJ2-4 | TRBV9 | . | CASSINGITSNIQYF | TGTGCCAGCAGCATAAATGGTATCACATCAAACATTCAGTACTTC
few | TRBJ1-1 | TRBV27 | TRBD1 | CASSRDRNTEAFF | TGTGCCAGCAGTCGGGACAGAAACACTGAAGCTTTCTTT
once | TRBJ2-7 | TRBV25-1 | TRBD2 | CATSSGGPYEQYF | TGTGCCACCTCAAGCGGGGGACCCTACGAGCAGTACTTC
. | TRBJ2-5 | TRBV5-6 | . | CASSLADSPIGETQYF | TGTGCCAGCAGCTTGGCCGACAGCCCAATAGGAGAGACCCAGTACTTC
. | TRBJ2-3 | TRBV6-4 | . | CASSERDTDTQYF | TGTGCCAGCAGTGAACGGGATACAGATACGCAGTATTTT
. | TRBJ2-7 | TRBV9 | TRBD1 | CASSVDRGIGYEQYF | TGTGCCAGCAGCGTCGACAGGGGAATAGGATACGAGCAGTACTTC
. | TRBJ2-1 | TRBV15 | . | CATSRAGLLNNEQFF | TGTGCCACCAGCAGAGCGGGTCTTTTGAACAATGAGCAGTTCTTC
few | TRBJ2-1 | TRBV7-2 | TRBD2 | CASSFTTSGDNEQFF | TGTGCCAGCAGTTTTACGACTAGCGGAGACAATGAGCAGTTCTTC
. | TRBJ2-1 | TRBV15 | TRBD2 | CATSRRRTSGGNEQFF | TGTGCCACCAGCAGACGGCGGACTAGCGGGGGCAATGAGCAGTTCTTC
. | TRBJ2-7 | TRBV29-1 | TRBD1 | CSVAGDRRGHEQYF | TGCAGCGTCGCTGGGGACAGGCGGGGCCACGAGCAGTACTTC
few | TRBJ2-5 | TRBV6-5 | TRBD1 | CASSSSSGTEETQYF | TGTGCCAGCAGTTCGTCGTCCGGGACAGAAGAGACCCAGTACTTC
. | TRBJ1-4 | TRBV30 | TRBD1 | CAGDRGQEKLFF | TGTGCCGGGGACAGGGGGCAAGAAAAACTGTTTTTT
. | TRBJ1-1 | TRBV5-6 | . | CASSLRGGTEAFF | TGTGCCAGCAGCTTGAGGGGGGGCACTGAAGCTTTCTTT
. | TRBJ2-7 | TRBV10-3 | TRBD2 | CAISGTSGSSYEQYF | TGTGCCATCAGTGGGACTAGCGGGAGCTCCTACGAGCAGTACTTC
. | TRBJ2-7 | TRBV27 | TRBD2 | CASSPELAGALSSYEQYF | TGTGCCAGCAGTCCAGAACTAGCGGGGGCGTTGAGCTCCTACGAGCAGTACTTC
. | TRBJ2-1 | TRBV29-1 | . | CSVRRALDEQFF | TGCAGCGTTCGTCGAGCGTTGGATGAGCAGTTCTTC
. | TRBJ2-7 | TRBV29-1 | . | CSVEALFLQGRDEQYF | TGCAGCGTTGAAGCTCTTTTTCTACAGGGTCGGGACGAGCAGTACTTC
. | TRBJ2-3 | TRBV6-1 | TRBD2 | CASAEGKLAGAGTDTQYF | TGTGCCAGCGCTGAAGGGAAGCTAGCGGGGGCGGGCACAGATACGCAGTATTTT
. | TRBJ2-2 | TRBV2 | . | CASSGSLGELFF | TGTGCCAGCAGTGGAAGCTTAGGGGAGCTGTTTTTT
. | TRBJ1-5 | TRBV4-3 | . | CASSQDQVRGAQHF | TGCGCCAGCAGCCAAGATCAAGTACGGGGGGCCCAGCATTTT
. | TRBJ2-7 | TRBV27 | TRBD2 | CASSAGLALNEQYF | TGTGCCAGCAGTGCGGGACTAGCGTTGAATGAGCAGTACTTC
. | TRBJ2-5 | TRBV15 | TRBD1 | CATSRSGGQGGQTQYF | TGTGCCACCAGCAGATCTGGGGGACAGGGCGGGCAGACCCAGTACTTC
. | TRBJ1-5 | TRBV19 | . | CASSIGHSTNQPQHF | TGTGCCAGTAGTATTGGTCACTCCACCAATCAGCCCCAGCATTTT
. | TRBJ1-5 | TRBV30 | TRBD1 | CAWGYTGGGQPQHF | TGTGCCTGGGGTTATACAGGGGGCGGTCAGCCCCAGCATTTT
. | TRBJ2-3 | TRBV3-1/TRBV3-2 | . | CASSQDRDTQYF | TGTGCCAGCAGCCAAGACAGGGATACGCAGTATTTT
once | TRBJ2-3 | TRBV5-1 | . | CASSLGEAKDTQYF | TGCGCCAGCAGCTTGGGGGAGGCCAAAGATACGCAGTATTTT
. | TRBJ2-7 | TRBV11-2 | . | CASSHPQRASYEQYF | TGTGCCAGCAGCCACCCCCAGCGGGCCTCCTACGAGCAGTACTTC
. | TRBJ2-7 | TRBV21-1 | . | CASSPGWYEQYF | TGTGCCAGCAGCCCGGGGTGGTACGAGCAGTACTTC
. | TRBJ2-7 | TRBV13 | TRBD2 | CASSLVLAGEQYF | TGTGCCAGCAGCTTAGTACTAGCGGGCGAGCAGTACTTC